These 16 T cell receptor beta chains were sequenced from one sample in a study of T cells in localized non-small cell lung cancer. Using immunoSEQ multiplex PCR, the repertoire was profiled, and TCRdb retains in-frame clones only, with some absent. The sample carries 70,000 to 95,000 clones, roughly 90% recorded once. The material sequenced was PBMCs, taken before any cancer treatment. The receptors stem from a woman aged 35 to 75 with stage II squamous cell lung carcinoma.

The chain has TRBV19 and TRBJ2-7, with D unclear. The V gene lost 5 bases and the J gene lost 5 bases, with 13 bases spanning the gap. Per the germline V gene, CDR1 is LNHDA and CDR2 is SQIVND (reference sequence). The CDR3 totals 13 residues. CDR3 bases: TGTGCCAGTAGTCCGGACGGTAGAAACGAGCAGTACTTC. This translates into CASSPDGRNEQYF.

The chain employs TRBV28 and TRBJ1-5, with a tentative D call TRBD1 (5 bases). V gave up 8 bases and J gave up 5 bases, with 13 bases separating them. Germline lookup yields CDR1 MDHEN and CDR2 SYDVKM. This CDR3 comprises 13 residues. The CDR3 region is CASRLGGYQPQHF. The CDR3 DNA reads TGTGCCAGCCGCCTGGGGGGGTATCAGCCCCAGCATTTT.

This clone was detected once. The chain combines TRBV2 with TRBJ2-3; TRBD2 matches at 13 bases. The CDR3 has 17 amino acids. Trimming cost V 5 bases and J 6 bases; bases outside gene matches: 11. CDR1 is SNHLY and CDR2 is FYNNEI in the germline V gene. The CDR3 region is CASSSGLAGAKTDTQYF. The CDR3 DNA is TGTGCCAGCAGTTCCGGACTAGCGGGAGCGAAGACGGATACGCAGTATTTT.

This clone has a handful of counts. An end of the junction does not agree with germline; a read error may underlie this. This chain connects TRBV2 to TRBJ1-4; the match to TRBD1 covers 8 bases. Germline CDR1 and CDR2: SNHLY and FYNNEI. This CDR3 spans 15 amino acids. CDR3 DNA: TGTGCCAGCAGGGAAGACGGCAGGGGGCATGAAAAACTGTTTTTT. Protein product: CASREDGRGHEKLFF.

V and J are TRBV18 and TRBJ2-7, with D hard to call. The CDR3 extends over 16 amino acids. Deletions cut 6 bases from V and 5 bases from J, with 23 bases between. In germline, CDR1 is KGHSH, CDR2 LQKENI. The CDR3 nucleotides are TGTGCCAGCTCTCCCTTGGCGGCGGCCCAACCGGACGAGCAGTACTTC. It yields the protein CASSPLAAAQPDEQYF.

The rearrangement links TRBV2 to TRBJ1-2; D is perhaps TRBD1 (5 bases). Germline loops: CDR1 SNHLY, CDR2 FYNNEI. V was trimmed by 8 bases and J by 4 bases, leaving 8 bases between them. The CDR3 extends over 11 amino acids. The CDR3 DNA reads TGTGCCAGCCGGGACGGCTATGGCTACACCTTC. It codes for CASRDGYGYTF.

V usage is TRBV5-6 and J usage is TRBJ1-5; D might be TRBD1 (6 bases). This CDR3 contains 14 residues. In germline, CDR1 is SGHDT, CDR2 YYEEEE. Between the trimmed V and J ends, which lost 4 bases and 3 bases, there was a span of 11 bases. The CDR3 reads CASSNRQVNQPQHF. The CDR3 DNA follows: TGTGCCAGCAGCAATAGACAGGTCAATCAGCCCCAGCATTTT.

This clone appeared once. The V gene is TRBV5-4, the J gene TRBJ2-2, with D maybe TRBD1 (6 bases). The CDR3 loop spans 16 amino acids. The germline V and J ends were trimmed by 4 bases and 1 base, with 14 bases remaining between them. Germline-derived CDR1 and CDR2 are SGHNT and YYREEE (reference sequence). DNA for the CDR3: TGTGCCAGCAGCCGTTTCGCGGACAGGAACACCGGGGAGCTGTTTTTT. This gives the protein CASSRFADRNTGELFF.

The rearrangement uses TRBV5-8 and TRBJ2-3; D may be TRBD1 or TRBD2 (5 bases each). Germline V gene lookup returns CDR1 SGHTS and CDR2 YDEGEE. The ends were cut back, 1 base at V and 4 bases at J, with 7 bases in the middle. The CDR3 length is 13 residues. The DNA for the CDR3 is TGTGCCAGCAGCTTGTTGGGGGCAGATACGCAGTATTTT. Its translation is CASSLLGADTQYF.

The J gene is TRBJ1-1, the V gene TRBV30; TRBD1 aligns across 7 bases. This CDR3 has 14 amino acids. V lost 6 bases, J lost 6 bases, and 13 bases stayed unmatched. Germline assignment: CDR1 GTSNPN and CDR2 SVGIG (reference sequence). The DNA for the CDR3 is TGTGCCTGTAAACCGATACAGGGGATCCCTGAAGCTTTCTTT. This translates into CACKPIQGIPEAFF.

This clone was observed once. The V call is TRBV6-5, the J call TRBJ2-1, with TRBD2 identical over 8 bases. CDR3 length: 12 residues. Per the germline V gene, CDR1 is MNHEY and CDR2 is SVGAGI. With 8 bases clipped from V and 8 bases from J, the junction kept 5 bases outside the gene matches. CDR3 nucleotides: TGTGCCAGCGGGGGACTAGTGGATGAGCAGTTCTTC. Protein: CASGGLVDEQFF.

The CDR3 DNA follows: TGTGCCAGCAGCCTAGTGACAGCTCGCCAAGAGACCCAGTACTTC. It encodes CASSLVTARQETQYF. This chain joins TRBV2 and TRBJ2-5; tentative D call: TRBD1 (5 bases). Germline-derived CDR1 and CDR2 are SNHLY and FYNNEI. The V gene lost 6 bases and the J gene lost 1 base, with 15 bases spanning the gap. The CDR3 runs 15 residues. Using reference TRBV2 and TRBJ2-5 for the parts outside the CDR3, the full variable domain is EPEVTQTPSHQVTQMGQEVILRCVPISNHLYFYWYRQILGQKVEFLVSFYNNEISEKSEIFDDQFSVERPDGSNFTLKIRSTKLEDSAMYFCASSLVTARQETQYFGPGTRLLVL.

This chain joins TRBV2 and TRBJ2-2, with D perhaps matching TRBD1 (5 bases). Trimming removed 2 bases at V and 7 bases at J, with 8 bases between. Germline V gene lookup returns CDR1 SNHLY and CDR2 FYNNEI. This CDR3 is built from 13 residues. CDR3 sequence: CASSEQGFGELFF. For the CDR3, the DNA is TGTGCCAGCAGTGAACAGGGATTCGGGGAGCTGTTTTTT. Full variable domain (rest looked up from reference TRBV2 and TRBJ2-2): EPEVTQTPSHQVTQMGQEVILRCVPISNHLYFYWYRQILGQKVEFLVSFYNNEISEKSEIFDDQFSVERPDGSNFTLKIRSTKLEDSAMYFCASSEQGFGELFFGEGSRLTVL.

The chain recombines TRBV2 with TRBJ1-5; 9 bases map to TRBD1. Germline CDR1 SNHLY, CDR2 FYNNEI. This CDR3 has 15 residues. V shed 5 bases, J shed 6 bases, and the junction held 8 bases outside the gene matches. The CDR3 loop reads CASSLQGAQGQPQHF. The CDR3 DNA reads as TGTGCCAGCAGTCTACAGGGGGCGCAAGGTCAGCCCCAGCATTTT. The whole variable domain, filled in from reference TRBV2 and TRBJ1-5, reads EPEVTQTPSHQVTQMGQEVILRCVPISNHLYFYWYRQILGQKVEFLVSFYNNEISEKSEIFDDQFSVERPDGSNFTLKIRSTKLEDSAMYFCASSLQGAQGQPQHFGDGTRLSIL.

CDR3 loop: CASSPQAFTRGYTF. The CDR3 DNA is TGTGCCAGCAGCCCCCAGGCGTTCACTAGAGGCTACACCTTC. V usage is TRBV7-9 and J usage is TRBJ1-2; D gene uncertain. The CDR3 spans 14 residues. The ends were cut back, 5 bases at V and 8 bases at J, with 18 bases in the middle. Germline-derived CDR1 and CDR2 are SEHNR and FQNEAQ (reference sequence).

This chain connects TRBV13 to TRBJ1-6; D call uncertain. The CDR3 runs 13 residues. CDR1 is PRHDT and CDR2 is FYEKMQ in the germline V gene (reference sequence). The V end lost 0 bases, the J end lost 8 bases, and 5 bases lay between the germline ends. CDR3 sequence reads: CASSLGDDSPLHF. CDR3 coding DNA: TGTGCCAGCAGCTTAGGGGACGATTCACCCCTCCACTTT.